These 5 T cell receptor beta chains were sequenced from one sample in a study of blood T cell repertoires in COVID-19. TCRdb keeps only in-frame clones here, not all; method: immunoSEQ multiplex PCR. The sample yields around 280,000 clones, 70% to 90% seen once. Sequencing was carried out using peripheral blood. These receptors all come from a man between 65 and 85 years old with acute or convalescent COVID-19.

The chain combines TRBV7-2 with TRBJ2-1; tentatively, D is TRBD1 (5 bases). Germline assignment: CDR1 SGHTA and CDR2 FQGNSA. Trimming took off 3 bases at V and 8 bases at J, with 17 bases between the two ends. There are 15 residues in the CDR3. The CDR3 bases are TGTGCCAGCAGCTTGCTAGTTGGACATGGGGATGAGCAGTTCTTC. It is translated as CASSLLVGHGDEQFF.

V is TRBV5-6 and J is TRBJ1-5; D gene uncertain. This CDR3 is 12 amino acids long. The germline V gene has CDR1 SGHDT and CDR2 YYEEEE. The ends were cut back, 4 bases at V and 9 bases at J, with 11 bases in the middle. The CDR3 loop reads CASSAPGRPQHF. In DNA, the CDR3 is TGTGCCAGCAGCGCCCCAGGTAGGCCCCAGCATTTT. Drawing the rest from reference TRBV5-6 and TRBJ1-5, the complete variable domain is DAGVTQSPTHLIKTRGQQVTLRCSPKSGHDTVSWYQQALGQGPQFIFQYYEEEERQRGNFPDRFSGHQFPNYSSELNVNALLLGDSALYLCASSAPGRPQHFGDGTRLSIL.

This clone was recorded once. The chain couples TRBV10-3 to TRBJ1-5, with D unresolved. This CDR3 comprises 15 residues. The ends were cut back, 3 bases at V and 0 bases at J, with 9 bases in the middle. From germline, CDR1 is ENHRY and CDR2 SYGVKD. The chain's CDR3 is CAISDWGDSNQPQHF. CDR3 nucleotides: TGTGCCATCAGTGATTGGGGAGATAGCAATCAGCCCCAGCATTTT.

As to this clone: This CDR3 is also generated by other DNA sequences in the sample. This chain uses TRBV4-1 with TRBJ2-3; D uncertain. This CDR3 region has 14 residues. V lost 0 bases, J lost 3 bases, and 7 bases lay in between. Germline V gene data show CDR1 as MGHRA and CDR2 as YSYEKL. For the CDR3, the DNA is TGCGCCAGCAGCCAAGATCGAGTAACAGATACGCAGTATTTT. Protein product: CASSQDRVTDTQYF.

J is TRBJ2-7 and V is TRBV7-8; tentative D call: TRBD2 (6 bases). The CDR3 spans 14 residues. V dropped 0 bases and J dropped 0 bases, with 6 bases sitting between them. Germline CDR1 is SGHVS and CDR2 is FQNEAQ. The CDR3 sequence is CASSLAGGSYEQYF. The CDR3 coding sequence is TGTGCCAGCAGCTTAGCGGGAGGCTCCTACGAGCAGTACTTC. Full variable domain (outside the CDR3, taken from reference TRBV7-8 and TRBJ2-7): GAGVSQSPRYKVAKRGQDVALRCDPISGHVSLFWYQQALGQGPEFLTYFQNEAQLDKSGLPSDRFFAERPEGSVSTLKIQRTQQEDSAVYLCASSLAGGSYEQYFGPGTRLTVT.